A single sample gave rise to the 15 T cell receptor beta chains below, sequenced in a study of cytomegalovirus exposure and HLA in healthy donors (dated by TCRdb to about 2017). The library relied on the immunoSEQ multiplex PCR assay. A mixture of 60 forward primers for TCR Vbeta segments and 13 reverse primers for TCR Jbeta segments was used in the multiplex PCR. TCRdb carries this immuneACCESS record with in-frame sequences only. Its versions omit some clonotypes, under half of them owing to an unresolved V gene in the studies checked, with the rest unexplained. This sample holds 85,000 to 130,000 clones; approximately 80% were observed only once. Jointly, the top ten make up 0.9% to 1.5% of the sample. The specimen sequenced was PBMCs. These receptors were obtained from a woman aged 18-29 years in good health and CMV-seronegative.

J is TRBJ1-1 and V is TRBV7-9; no definite D call. The CDR3 is made up of 15 amino acids. V was clipped by 2 bases and J by 6 bases, with 16 bases between them. Germline CDR1 SEHNR, CDR2 FQNEAQ (reference sequence). The CDR3 is CASSLFQAGVAEAFF. CDR3 nucleotide sequence: TGTGCCAGCAGCTTATTTCAAGCGGGTGTCGCTGAAGCTTTCTTT.

This chain joins TRBV28 and TRBJ2-1; 11 bases align to TRBD2. With 1 base clipped from V and 9 bases from J, the junction kept 5 bases outside the gene matches. CDR1 is MDHEN and CDR2 is SYDVKM in the germline V gene. The CDR3 length is 15 residues. The CDR3 DNA reads TGTGCCAGCAGTTTATCGATAGCGGGAGGGCGTGAGCAGTTCTTC. The encoded protein is CASSLSIAGGREQFF.

Worth noting for this clone: This CDR3 is also generated by other DNA sequences in the sample. The CDR3: CASSLAGLSYEQYF. Written as DNA, the CDR3 is TGTGCCAGCAGCTTAGCGGGCCTCTCCTACGAGCAGTACTTC. This chain joins TRBV7-2 and TRBJ2-7; the D is unclear. The V gene's germline CDR1 is SGHTA and CDR2 FQGNSA. The V gene lost 0 bases and the J gene lost 0 bases, with 6 bases spanning the gap. This CDR3 region has 14 residues. The full variable domain, in which reference TRBV7-2 and TRBJ2-7 provide the parts outside the CDR3, is GAGVSQSPSNKVTEKGKDVELRCDPISGHTALYWYRQSLGQGLEFLIYFQGNSAPDKSGLPSDRFSAERTGGSVSTLTIQRTQQEDSAVYLCASSLAGLSYEQYFGPGTRLTVT.

The chain couples TRBV7-7 to TRBJ2-7; 8 bases align to TRBD1. With V trimmed by 1 base and J by 8 bases, 4 bases remained unmatched. The CDR3 totals 13 residues. CDR1 and CDR2 (germline): SSHAT, FNYEAQ (reference sequence). CDR3 sequence reads: CASSLDRGSKQYF. For the CDR3, the DNA is TGTGCCAGCAGCTTAGACAGGGGGAGCAAGCAGTACTTC.

The chain combines TRBV10-3 with TRBJ1-1; 7 bases align to TRBD1. With 8 bases clipped from V and 1 base from J, the junction kept 1 base outside the gene matches. The CDR3 spans 12 residues. Germline values: CDR1 ENHRY, CDR2 SYGVKD. The CDR3 reads CAIRQGNTEAFF. The CDR3 nucleotides read TGTGCCATCCGACAGGGGAACACTGAAGCTTTCTTT.

Turning to this clone: The junction shows a germline mismatch at one end, possibly a read error. This rearrangement joins TRBV6-1 to TRBJ1-6; 7 bases align to TRBD1. Germline loops: CDR1 MNHNS, CDR2 SASEGT. This CDR3 spans 15 amino acids. The CDR3 region has the DNA TGTGCGACAGGGATGGCCGGTGAGGGAATTTCACCCCCCCACTTT. This codes for CATGMAGEGISPPHF.

The chain links TRBV4-3 to TRBJ2-7; TRBD1 matches at 8 bases. V shed 4 bases, J shed 7 bases, and the junction held 18 bases outside the gene matches. Germline loops: CDR1 LGHNA, CDR2 YSLEER. CDR3 length: 17 amino acids. The CDR3 loop is CASSPQTRAGGSWEQYF. DNA for the CDR3: TGCGCCAGCAGCCCCCAAACGAGGGCAGGGGGCTCTTGGGAGCAGTACTTC.

Only one count was recorded for this clone. The V gene is TRBV19, the J gene TRBJ2-7; tentatively, D is TRBD1 (7 bases). CDR1 and CDR2 from the germline V gene are LNHDA and SQIVND (reference sequence). This CDR3 is 13 amino acids long. Trimming removed 5 bases at V and 7 bases at J, with 15 bases between. CDR3 region: CASSPRDRGEQYF. As DNA, the CDR3 is TGTGCCAGTAGTCCGCGGGACAGAGGTGAGCAGTACTTC.

The chain joins TRBV7-2 to TRBJ2-5, with 9 bases aligning to TRBD2. Germline V gene data show CDR1 as SGHTA and CDR2 as FQGNSA. The CDR3 is made up of 15 amino acids. The ends lost 4 bases at V and 4 bases at J; junction bases unmatched: 7. CDR3 nucleotides: TGTGCCAGCAGCTATAGCGGGGGATTTGGAGAGACCCAGTACTTC. It translates to CASSYSGGFGETQYF.

The chain carries TRBV4-3 and TRBJ1-5; D not resolved. The V gene lost 4 bases and the J gene lost 4 bases, with 17 bases spanning the gap. CDR1 LGHNA and CDR2 YSLEER come from the germline V gene. This CDR3 comprises 16 residues. CDR3 loop: CASSPGGWAGNQPQHF. In DNA, the CDR3 is TGCGCCAGCAGCCCAGGCGGGTGGGCGGGTAATCAGCCCCAGCATTTT.

The chain joins TRBV30 to TRBJ2-1; TRBD2 might be the D (6 bases). The CDR3 has 16 amino acids. CDR1 is GTSNPN, CDR2 SVGIG, per germline (reference sequence). V was trimmed by 3 bases and J by 2 bases, leaving 17 bases between them. DNA of the CDR3: TGTGCCTGGAGCCCCCCGCAGCGGGCCCCCTACAATGAGCAGTTCTTC. Its translation: CAWSPPQRAPYNEQFF.

A few counts support this clone. The chain recombines TRBV5-1 with TRBJ2-7; 10 nucleotides line up with TRBD1. Germline CDR1 SGHRS, CDR2 YFSETQ. V shed 4 bases, J shed 5 bases, and the junction held 6 bases outside the gene matches. This CDR3 spans 14 amino acids. CDR3 in DNA: TGCGCCAGCAGCACCGGACAGGGGGGCGACGAGCAGTACTTC. It encodes CASSTGQGGDEQYF.

This clone has only one observation. J is TRBJ2-2 and V is TRBV7-3; TRBD2 matches at 10 bases. The CDR3 runs to 16 residues. Trimming removed 3 bases from V and 6 bases from J; junction bases left unmatched: 7. The V gene's germline CDR1 is SGHTA and CDR2 FQGTGA. The CDR3 loop is CASSFGVAGGSGELFF. The CDR3 nucleotides read TGTGCCAGCAGCTTTGGGGTAGCGGGAGGATCCGGGGAGCTGTTTTTT.

This rearrangement joins TRBV27 to TRBJ2-2; the D is unclear. The V gene lost 4 bases and the J gene lost 5 bases, with 11 bases spanning the gap. The CDR3 loop spans 14 amino acids. Looked up from germline, CDR1 is MNHEY and CDR2 is SMNVEV (reference sequence). CDR3 sequence: CASSSFERTGELFF. For the CDR3, the DNA is TGTGCCAGCAGTTCCTTTGAGAGAACCGGGGAGCTGTTTTTT.

The chain couples TRBV5-4 to TRBJ2-3; the match to TRBD2 covers 10 bases. Losses at the gene ends were 0 bases for V and 3 bases for J; bases not matched to a gene: 10. The CDR3 extends over 18 amino acids. Germline V gives CDR1 SGHNT, CDR2 YYREEE (reference sequence). The CDR3 DNA reads as TGTGCCAGCAGCTTGGCCCCAGCGGGAGGGCCAGGGACAGATACGCAGTATTTT. Protein: CASSLAPAGGPGTDTQYF. The whole variable domain, remainder taken from reference TRBV5-4 and TRBJ2-3, is ETGVTQSPTHLIKTRGQQVTLRCSSQSGHNTVSWYQQALGQGPQFIFQYYREEENGRGNFPPRFSGLQFPNYSSELNVNALELDDSALYLCASSLAPAGGPGTDTQYFGPGTRLTVL.